This TCR beta chain originates from a study of CD8+ T cells in alopecia areata. Study summary: Treated patients were given 5 to 10 mg oral tofacitinib twice daily.

The study's findings and limits: Clarity of TCR sharing across patients fell short of that in mice, possibly HLA-related.

In germline, CDR1 is MNHEY, CDR2 SVGAGI. Trimming removed 2 bases at V and 0 bases at J, with 13 bases between. This CDR3 region has 16 residues. This clone has only one observation. Its antigen is unknown. As the sequencing template, cDNA was produced by extracting RNA and reverse transcribing it. The assay was immunoSEQ multiplex PCR, and TCRdb's table has in-frame clones only and misses some. The sample records 95,000 to 100,000 clones, roughly 64% being singletons. The treatment denotes: oral pan-JAK inhibitor, 5-10 mg twice daily. The V gene is TRBV6-5, the J gene TRBJ2-5; TRBD2 might be the D (7 bases). The starting material was CD8+ T cells sorted from blood, obtained at week 4, from a patient treated with tofacitinib. The sequence derives from a human donor with alopecia areata. The CDR3 here is CASSYGGALYQETQYF. In DNA form, the CDR3 reads TGTGCCAGCAGTTACGGGGGGGCCTTGTACCAAGAGACCCAGTACTTC.